Presented here are 18 T cell receptor beta chains from one specimen sequenced in a study of CD8 T cells in Susac syndrome. cDNA came from about 0.5 to 1 ug RNA primed by random hexamers. Each CDR3 protein gets one entry after TCRdb re-called the immunoSEQ multiplex PCR reads with MiXCR. This table holds some 140,000 distinct CDR3 sequences, around 90% found once. The sample consisted of CD8+ T cells from PBMCs. All receptors derive from a human donor with multiple sclerosis.

In its sample, this clonotype was seen a few times. The V call is TRBV30, the J call TRBJ2-2; weak D call: TRBD1 (6 bases). Germline V gene data show CDR1 as GTSNPN and CDR2 as SVGIG (reference sequence). The CDR3 has 13 amino acids. The V gene lost 0 bases and the J gene lost 6 bases, with 8 bases spanning the gap. Written as DNA, the CDR3 is TGTGCCTGGAGTGTCACAGGGCCCGGGGAGCTGTTTTTT. Residues: CAWSVTGPGELFF.

Only one count was recorded for this clonotype. This chain links TRBV20-1 with TRBJ2-7; 7 positions match TRBD2. This CDR3 is 16 amino acids long. V trimming: 6 bases; J trimming: 0 bases; junction bases outside the gene matches: 14. From germline, CDR1 is DFQATT and CDR2 SNEGSKA (reference sequence). CDR3 DNA sequence: TGCAGTGCCGACCACGCCCAGCGGGATCCCTCCTACGAGCAGTACTTC. Translated, it gives CSADHAQRDPSYEQYF.

The V gene is TRBV7-9, the J gene TRBJ2-7; 7 bases line up with TRBD1. V dropped 6 bases and J dropped 5; count of bases not matched to a gene: 10. Germline-derived CDR1 and CDR2 are SEHNR and FQNEAQ (reference sequence). The CDR3 is 14 residues long. CDR3 sequence: CASRGTGVVHEQYF. The DNA of the CDR3 is TGTGCCAGCAGGGGAACAGGGGTTGTCCACGAGCAGTACTTC.

The chain is built from TRBV7-9 and TRBJ2-7; the D call may be TRBD1 or TRBD2 (5 bases each). Germline values: CDR1 SEHNR, CDR2 FQNEAQ (reference sequence). V was cut by 3 bases and J by 1 base, with 13 bases left in between. The CDR3 is 15 amino acids. CDR3 amino acids: CASSFIGDPSYEQYF. The CDR3 DNA follows: TGTGCCAGCAGCTTTATCGGGGACCCTTCCTACGAGCAGTACTTC.

This chain joins TRBV20-1 and TRBJ1-1; weak D call: TRBD1 (5 bases). The CDR3 is made up of 11 amino acids. Germline values: CDR1 DFQATT, CDR2 SNEGSKA (reference sequence). The CDR3 region is CSPREMTEAFF. CDR3 in DNA: TGCAGCCCCAGGGAGATGACTGAAGCTTTCTTT.

J is TRBJ2-1 and V is TRBV29-1, with D perhaps TRBD2 (6 bases). The V gene's germline CDR1 is SQVTM and CDR2 ANQGSEA. V dropped 5 bases and J dropped 5 bases, with 13 bases sitting between them. The CDR3 sequence is 13 residues long. The CDR3 region is CSVRLENNNEQFF. The CDR3 DNA sequence: TGCAGCGTTCGACTAGAGAATAACAATGAGCAGTTCTTC.

The V call is TRBV27, the J call TRBJ2-2, with no clear D. This CDR3 contains 15 residues. Germline assignment: CDR1 MNHEY and CDR2 SMNVEV (reference sequence). Trimming shortened V by 2 bases and J by 2 bases, and 9 bases separated the two germline ends. The CDR3 reads CASSLGAVNTGELFF. In DNA, the CDR3 is TGTGCCAGCAGTTTAGGTGCGGTTAACACCGGGGAGCTGTTTTTT.

There are a few counts of this clonotype. This chain links TRBV4-3 with TRBJ2-3; D gene ambiguous. CDR1 is LGHNA and CDR2 is YSLEER in the germline V gene. CDR3 length: 15 residues. V was trimmed by 0 bases and J by 2 bases, leaving 9 bases between them. CDR3 nucleotides: TGCGCCAGCAGCCAAGAAAACGTTCTCACAGATACGCAGTATTTT. Translation gives CASSQENVLTDTQYF.

This chain uses TRBV6-5 with TRBJ2-3; D is ambiguous. Germline CDR1 is MNHEY and CDR2 is SVGAGI. The CDR3 spans 13 residues. The ends were cut back, 5 bases at V and 2 bases at J, with 8 bases in the middle. CDR3 region: CASSVFVTDTQYF. The DNA for the CDR3 is TGTGCCAGCAGTGTCTTCGTCACAGATACGCAGTATTTT.

This clonotype is a singleton in its sample. The chain combines TRBV13 with TRBJ2-2; D call uncertain. This CDR3 comprises 18 residues. Per the germline V gene, CDR1 is PRHDT and CDR2 is FYEKMQ (reference sequence). V lost 4 bases and J 2 bases, leaving 20 bases between the germline ends. The CDR3 DNA reads TGTGCCAGCAGCTCCCCGAAGGTTGATCCTTCTAACACCGGGGAGCTGTTTTTT. Translation gives CASSSPKVDPSNTGELFF.

The V call is TRBV21-1, the J call TRBJ2-2. TRBV21-1 is designated a pseudogene. The CDR3 spans 14 residues. DNA of the CDR3: TGTGCCAGCAGTCCGGAGTCGAACACCGGGGAGCTGTTTTTT. Amino acids: CASSPESNTGELFF.

The genes are TRBV30 and TRBJ1-1; D gene unclear. Between the trimmed V and J ends, which lost 4 bases and 3 bases, there was a span of 12 bases. The CDR3 length is 13 residues. CDR1 GTSNPN and CDR2 SVGIG come from the germline V gene (reference sequence). The CDR3 protein is CAWTAKGDTEAFF. CDR3 DNA: TGTGCCTGGACCGCCAAGGGAGACACTGAAGCTTTCTTT.

This chain connects TRBV30 to TRBJ2-5, with D possibly being TRBD2 (6 bases). V lost 6 bases to trimming and J lost 5 bases, with 25 bases between them. Per germline, CDR1 GTSNPN and CDR2 SVGIG (reference sequence). The CDR3 loop spans 16 amino acids. The CDR3 DNA reads TGTGCCTGTTCAGGAGAGAGCGGGTGGGATGGGGAGACCCAGTACTTC. Protein product: CACSGESGWDGETQYF.

The chain has TRBV7-6 and TRBJ1-2; D gene ambiguous. This CDR3 contains 14 residues. Germline-derived CDR1 and CDR2 are SGHVS and FNYEAQ. V was clipped by 5 bases and J by 6 bases, with 16 bases between them. CDR3: CASSPLLEGHGYTF. CDR3 DNA sequence: TGTGCCAGCAGCCCACTCTTGGAGGGCCATGGCTACACCTTC.

J is TRBJ2-1 and V is TRBV5-5, with D unclear. Trimming left V 2 bases short and J 4 bases short, with 13 bases between. CDR1 and CDR2 from the germline V gene are SGHKS and YYEKEE (reference sequence). CDR3 size: 15 residues. The CDR3 region is CASSFVSSIYNEQFF. For the CDR3, the DNA is TGTGCCAGCAGCTTTGTTTCATCGATTTACAATGAGCAGTTCTTC.

V gene TRBV28 combines with J gene TRBJ2-2; D may be TRBD2 (6 bases). Between the trimmed V and J ends, which lost 8 bases and 7 bases, there was a span of 14 bases. The CDR3 is 13 amino acids. Germline-derived CDR1 and CDR2 are MDHEN and SYDVKM. CDR3 sequence (DNA): TGTGCCAGCTGGGACTCGGACGGCGGGGAGCTGTTTTTT. This translates into CASWDSDGGELFF.

The V gene is TRBV7-9, the J gene TRBJ2-3; the D gene could be TRBD1 or TRBD2 (5 bases each). The V and J ends lost 4 bases and 2 bases respectively, with 13 bases between them. CDR1 is SEHNR, CDR2 FQNEAQ, per germline (reference sequence). The CDR3 runs 15 residues. This chain's CDR3 is CASSWDVSFTDTQYF. In DNA, the CDR3 is TGTGCCAGCAGCTGGGACGTATCTTTCACAGATACGCAGTATTTT. The complete variable domain, with remaining parts taken from reference TRBV7-9 and TRBJ2-3, reads DTGVSQNPRHKITKRGQNVTFRCDPISEHNRLYWYRQTLGQGPEFLTYFQNEAQLEKSRLLSDRFSAERPKGSFSTLEIQRTEQGDSAMYLCASSWDVSFTDTQYFGPGTRLTVL.

This chain connects TRBV29-1 to TRBJ2-2, with a possible D match to TRBD2 (5 bases). CDR1 is SQVTM and CDR2 is ANQGSEA in the germline V gene. V was clipped by 4 bases and J by 3 bases, with 6 bases between them. The CDR3 has 12 residues. CDR3 sequence (DNA): TGCAGCGTTGGGGGAGACACCGGGGAGCTGTTTTTT. Its translation is CSVGGDTGELFF.